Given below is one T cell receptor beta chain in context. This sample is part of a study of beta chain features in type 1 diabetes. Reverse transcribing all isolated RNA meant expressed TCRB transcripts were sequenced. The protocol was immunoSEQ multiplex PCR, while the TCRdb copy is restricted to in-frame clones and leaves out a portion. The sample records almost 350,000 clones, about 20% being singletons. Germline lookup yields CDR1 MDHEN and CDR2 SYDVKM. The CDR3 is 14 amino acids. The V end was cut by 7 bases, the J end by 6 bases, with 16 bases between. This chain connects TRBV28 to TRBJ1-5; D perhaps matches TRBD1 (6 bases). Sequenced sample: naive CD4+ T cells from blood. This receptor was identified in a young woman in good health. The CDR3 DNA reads TGTGCCAGCACCCTCGGGGGGGCTCCTCAGCCCCAGCATTTT. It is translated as CASTLGGAPQPQHF.